The source of this T cell receptor beta chain is a study of T cell changes during pregnancy in multiple sclerosis. Per the germline V gene, CDR1 is SEHNR and CDR2 is FQNEAQ (reference sequence). Trimming left V 0 bases short and J 6 bases short, with 7 bases between. The length of the CDR3 is 13 residues. Profiling relied on immunoSEQ multiplex PCR, and the TCRdb table lists in-frame clones only, not all of them. Of tens of thousands of clones listed, about 93% are singletons. The J gene is TRBJ2-3, the V gene TRBV7-9; D is ambiguous. The clonotype originates from a female donor in good health, enrolled as a control in a pregnancy study. Sample: peripheral blood, taken in the third trimester of pregnancy. CDR3 in amino acids: CASSLATMDTQYF. In nucleotides, the CDR3 is TGTGCCAGCAGCTTAGCTACAATGGATACGCAGTATTTT.